The rows below give T cell receptor beta chains drawn from one sample of a study of CD8 T cells in ankylosing spondylitis. TCRdb redid the calling of the 5' RACE reads with MiXCR, one entry per CDR3 protein. The sample shows 250,000 to 350,000 distinct CDR3 sequences, over 15% of them seen only once. The material sequenced was blood, either unsorted or a sorted T cell fraction (not recorded which). These receptors originate from a male donor with ankylosing spondylitis or in good health (not recorded which). CDR3s include the opening cysteine and the closing phenylalanine or tryptophan. The D gene is left open where the match is weak. Size is omitted from some rows. Given values are once, few, many or a class for expanded clones.

CASSYGLGYTF	TGTGCCAGCAGTTATGGGCTTGGCTACACCTTC	-	TRBV12-3/TRBV12-4	TRBJ1-2	-
CASSLGQGDVFGYTF	TGCGCCAGCAGCTTGGGACAGGGTGATGTCTTTGGCTACACCTTC	-	TRBV5-1	TRBJ1-2	TRBD1
CASSLAGQGQPQHF	TGTGCCAGCAGTTTAGCTGGACAGGGGCAGCCCCAGCATTTT	-	TRBV12-3/TRBV12-4	TRBJ1-5	TRBD1
CAISESELQPQHF	TGTGCCATCAGTGAGTCGGAGCTCCAGCCCCAGCATTTT	-	TRBV10-3	TRBJ1-5	-
CASSLGAPNTQYF	TGTGCCAGCAGTTTAGGGGCCCCAAATACGCAGTATTTT	few	TRBV12-3/TRBV12-4	TRBJ2-3	-
CSASSSLAFDNEQFF	TGCAGTGCTAGTTCTAGTCTAGCGTTCGACAATGAGCAGTTCTTC	many	TRBV20-1	TRBJ2-1	-
CASSRQGVRNEQFF	TGTGCCAGCAGCCGACAGGGGGTTAGGAATGAGCAGTTCTTC	many	TRBV28	TRBJ2-1	TRBD1
CASSLTDRTKETQYF	TGTGCCAGCAGCTTGACGGACAGAACAAAAGAGACCCAGTACTTC	-	TRBV5-4	TRBJ2-5	-
CSVIALQETQYF	TGCAGTGTAATAGCGCTACAAGAGACCCAGTACTTC	-	TRBV20-1	TRBJ2-5	-
CASSLNREVNTGELFF	TGTGCCAGCAGCTTAAACAGGGAGGTGAACACCGGGGAGCTGTTTTTT	few	TRBV5-5	TRBJ2-2	-
CASSVLSSGNTIYF	TGTGCCAGCAGCGTCCTTAGCTCTGGAAACACCATATATTTT	-	TRBV9	TRBJ1-3	-
CASSPRQGLNTEAFF	TGTGCCAGCAGTCCGAGACAGGGGTTGAACACTGAAGCTTTCTTT	many	TRBV12-3/TRBV12-4	TRBJ1-1	TRBD1
CASSGSQGVGYGYTF	TGCGCCAGCAGCGGGTCTCAGGGGGTCGGCTATGGCTACACCTTC	few	TRBV5-1	TRBJ1-2	TRBD1
CSASTATHLNTEAFF	TGCAGTGCTAGCACGGCAACGCACTTGAACACTGAAGCTTTCTTT	few	TRBV20-1	TRBJ1-1	-
CASSETAGIDQYF	TGTGCCAGCAGTGAGACTGCGGGGATTGACCAGTACTTC	many	TRBV6-1	TRBJ2-5	-
CAISSGAYGYTF	TGTGCCATCAGTTCCGGCGCCTATGGCTACACCTTC	-	TRBV10-3	TRBJ1-2	-
CASSRQGSANYGYTF	TGTGCCAGCAGTCGACAGGGGTCCGCTAACTATGGCTACACCTTC	-	TRBV2	TRBJ1-2	TRBD1
CSIPGTATDTQYF	TGCAGTATTCCCGGGACGGCCACAGATACGCAGTATTTT	few	TRBV20-1	TRBJ2-3	-
CASSLLGTSGSRLTDTQYF	TGCGCCAGCAGCCTCCTCGGGACTAGCGGGAGTAGGCTAACAGATACGCAGTATTTT	many	TRBV5-1	TRBJ2-3	TRBD2
CASSLRVVGLPAFF	TGTGCCAGCAGCTTAAGGGTAGTGGGGTTGCCAGCTTTCTTT	-	TRBV5-6	TRBJ1-1	-
CASSHRQGKNTEAFF	TGTGCCAGCAGCCACCGACAGGGGAAGAACACTGAAGCTTTCTTT	-	TRBV4-2	TRBJ1-1	TRBD1
CASSPTSGSYNEQFF	TGTGCCAGCAGTCCAACTAGCGGGAGTTACAATGAGCAGTTCTTC	many	TRBV7-3	TRBJ2-1	TRBD2
CSARVVTEATNEKLFF	TGCAGTGCTAGAGTAGTTACAGAAGCAACTAATGAAAAACTGTTTTTT	few	TRBV20-1	TRBJ1-4	-
CASSFGTDRTDTQYF	TGCGCCAGCAGCTTCGGGACAGACCGCACAGATACGCAGTATTTT	-	TRBV5-1	TRBJ2-3	TRBD1
CASSPAIQETQYF	TGTGCCAGCTCACCAGCGATACAAGAGACCCAGTACTTC	-	TRBV18	TRBJ2-5	-
CASSPRLANTGELFF	TGTGCCAGCAGTCCCCGACTGGCGAACACCGGGGAGCTGTTTTTT	-	TRBV28	TRBJ2-2	-
CASQGGDETQYF	TGTGCCAGCCAAGGGGGCGACGAGACCCAGTACTTC	many	TRBV12-3/TRBV12-4	TRBJ2-5	TRBD1
CASSDRDVEKLFF	TGTGCCAGCTCGGACAGGGACGTCGAAAAACTGTTTTTT	few	TRBV9	TRBJ1-4	TRBD1
CASSLMAEIYNEQFF	TGTGCCAGCAGTTTAATGGCAGAAATATACAATGAGCAGTTCTTC	-	TRBV27	TRBJ2-1	-
CASSLSAGWGETQYF	TGTGCCAGCAGCTTATCAGCGGGATGGGGAGAGACCCAGTACTTC	few	TRBV7-3	TRBJ2-5	TRBD2
CASSTWGLAGETQYF	TGCGCCAGCAGCACCTGGGGACTAGCGGGGGAGACCCAGTACTTC	many	TRBV4-1	TRBJ2-5	TRBD2
CASSLGGDALFEAFF	TGTGCCAGCAGTTTGGGAGGGGATGCCCTCTTTGAAGCTTTCTTT	few	TRBV12-3/TRBV12-4	TRBJ1-1	-
CATRTGGVYGYTF	TGTGCCACCCGGACAGGGGGGGTCTATGGCTACACCTTC	-	TRBV28	TRBJ1-2	TRBD1
CAIGPTYNEQFF	TGTGCCATCGGACCTACCTACAATGAGCAGTTCTTC	many	TRBV10-3	TRBJ2-1	-
CASSLEGRIQETQYF	TGTGCCAGCAGCTTAGAGGGCAGGATCCAAGAGACCCAGTACTTC	-	TRBV7-9	TRBJ2-5	-
CASSGTGTSGTDTQYF	TGCGCCAGCAGCGGGACCGGGACTAGCGGCACAGATACGCAGTATTTT	few	TRBV5-1	TRBJ2-3	TRBD2
CASSPGTGQETQYF	TGTGCCAGCAGCCCAGGGACAGGCCAAGAGACCCAGTACTTC	few	TRBV5-6	TRBJ2-5	TRBD1
CASSPQRGTDTQYF	TGTGCCAGCAGCCCCCAGCGGGGCACAGATACGCAGTATTTT	-	TRBV7-9	TRBJ2-3	-
CASSDSGGVTDTQYF	TGTGCCAGCAGTGACAGCGGGGGCGTCACAGATACGCAGTATTTT	few	TRBV2	TRBJ2-3	TRBD2
CASRSTGDTQYF	TGTGCCAGCAGATCGACGGGAGATACGCAGTATTTT	few	TRBV12-3/TRBV12-4	TRBJ2-3	-
CASSFGAGDQETQYF	TGTGCCAGCAGCTTTGGAGCGGGAGACCAAGAGACCCAGTACTTC	few	TRBV11-2	TRBJ2-5	TRBD2
CASSFVGDSGNTIYF	TGTGCCAGCAGCTTTGTAGGGGACTCTGGAAACACCATATATTTT	-	TRBV5-4	TRBJ1-3	-
CSAFPAGGPVHNEQFF	TGCAGTGCTTTTCCAGCGGGAGGGCCTGTCCACAATGAGCAGTTCTTC	few	TRBV20-1	TRBJ2-1	TRBD2
CSARKPGVNYGYTF	TGCAGTGCTCGTAAGCCTGGGGTAAACTATGGCTACACCTTC	many	TRBV20-1	TRBJ1-2	-
CASSLRGVGNEKLFF	TGTGCCAGCAGCTTACGAGGGGTGGGGAATGAAAAACTGTTTTTT	-	TRBV7-9	TRBJ1-4	-
CASSNGQPLQETQYF	TGCGCCAGCAGCAACGGACAGCCGCTCCAAGAGACCCAGTACTTC	-	TRBV5-1	TRBJ2-5	-
CASSGSGTTYNEQFF	TGTGCCAGCAGCGGGTCCGGGACAACCTACAATGAGCAGTTCTTC	-	TRBV7-9	TRBJ2-1	-
CASSRDSLRNTEAFF	TGCGCCAGCAGCCGGGACAGCCTGAGGAACACTGAAGCTTTCTTT	-	TRBV5-1	TRBJ1-1	TRBD1
CASRDTGYTQYF	TGTGCCAGCAGAGATACAGGGTATACGCAGTATTTT	-	TRBV2	TRBJ2-3	-
CSVVPPGRETQYF	TGCAGCGTTGTGCCCCCCGGGAGGGAGACCCAGTACTTC	-	TRBV29-1	TRBJ2-5	TRBD2
CASSLGQGNGNTIYF	TGTGCCAGCAGTTTGGGACAGGGTAACGGAAACACCATATATTTT	few	TRBV27	TRBJ1-3	TRBD1